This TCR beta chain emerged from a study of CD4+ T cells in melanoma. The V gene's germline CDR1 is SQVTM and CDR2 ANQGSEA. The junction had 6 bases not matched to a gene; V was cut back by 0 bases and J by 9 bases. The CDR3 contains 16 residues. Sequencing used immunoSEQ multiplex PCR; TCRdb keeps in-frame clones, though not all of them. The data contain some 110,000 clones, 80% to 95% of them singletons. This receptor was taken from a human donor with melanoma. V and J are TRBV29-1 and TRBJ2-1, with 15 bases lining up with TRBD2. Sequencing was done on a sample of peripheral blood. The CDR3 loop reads CSVEEAGLAGGSEQFF. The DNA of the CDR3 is TGCAGCGTTGAAGAAGCCGGACTAGCGGGGGGGAGTGAGCAGTTCTTC.